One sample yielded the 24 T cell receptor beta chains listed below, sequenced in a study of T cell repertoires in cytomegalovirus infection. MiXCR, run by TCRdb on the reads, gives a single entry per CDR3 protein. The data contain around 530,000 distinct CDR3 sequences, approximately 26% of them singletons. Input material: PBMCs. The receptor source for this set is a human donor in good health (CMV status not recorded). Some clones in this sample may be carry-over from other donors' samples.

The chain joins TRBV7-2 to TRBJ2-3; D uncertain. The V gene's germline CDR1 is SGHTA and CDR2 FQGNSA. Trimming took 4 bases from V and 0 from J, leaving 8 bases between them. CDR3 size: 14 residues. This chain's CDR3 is CASSSEGSTDTQYF. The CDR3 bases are TGTGCCAGCAGCTCGGAAGGTAGCACAGATACGCAGTATTTT.

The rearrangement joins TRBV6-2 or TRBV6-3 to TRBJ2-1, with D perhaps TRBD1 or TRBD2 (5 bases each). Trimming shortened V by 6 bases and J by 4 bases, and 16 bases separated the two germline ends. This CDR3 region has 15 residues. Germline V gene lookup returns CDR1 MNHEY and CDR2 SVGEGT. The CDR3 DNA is TGTGCCAGCAGGTCAACTAGGGGCAGATACAATGAGCAGTTCTTC. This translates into CASRSTRGRYNEQFF.

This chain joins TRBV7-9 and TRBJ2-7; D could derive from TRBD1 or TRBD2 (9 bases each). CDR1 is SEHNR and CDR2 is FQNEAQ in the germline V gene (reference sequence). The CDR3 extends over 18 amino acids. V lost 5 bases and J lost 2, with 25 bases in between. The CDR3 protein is CASSPRDRVAGDTYEQYF. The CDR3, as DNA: TGTGCCAGCAGCCCCCGGGACAGGGTAGCGGGAGACACCTACGAGCAGTACTTC.

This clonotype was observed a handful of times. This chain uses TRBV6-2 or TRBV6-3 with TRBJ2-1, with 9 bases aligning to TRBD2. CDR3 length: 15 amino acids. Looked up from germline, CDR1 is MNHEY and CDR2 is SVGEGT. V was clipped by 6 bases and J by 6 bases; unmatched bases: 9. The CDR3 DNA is TGTGCCAGCAGGCTAGCGGGACAAGCCGCCAATGAGCAGTTCTTC. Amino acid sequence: CASRLAGQAANEQFF.

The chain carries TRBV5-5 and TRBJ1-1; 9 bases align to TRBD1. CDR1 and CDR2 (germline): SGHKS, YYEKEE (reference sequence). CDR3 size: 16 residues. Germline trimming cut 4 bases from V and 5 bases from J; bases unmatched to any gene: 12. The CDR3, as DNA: TGTGCCAGCAGCAAGCGACCGGGACAGGGCGTAACTGAAGCTTTCTTT. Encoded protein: CASSKRPGQGVTEAFF. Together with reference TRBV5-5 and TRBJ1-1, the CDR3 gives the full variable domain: DAGVTQSPTHLIKTRGQQVTLRCSPISGHKSVSWYQQVLGQGPQFIFQYYEKEERGRGNFPDRFSARQFPNYSSELNVNALLLGDSALYLCASSKRPGQGVTEAFFGQGTRLTVV.

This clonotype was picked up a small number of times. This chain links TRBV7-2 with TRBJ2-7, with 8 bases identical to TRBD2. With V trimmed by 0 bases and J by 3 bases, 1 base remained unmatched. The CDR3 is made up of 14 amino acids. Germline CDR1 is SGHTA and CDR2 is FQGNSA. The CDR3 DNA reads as TGTGCCAGCAGCTTAGCCGCGGGAGGCTACGAGCAGTACGTC. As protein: CASSLAAGGYEQYV.

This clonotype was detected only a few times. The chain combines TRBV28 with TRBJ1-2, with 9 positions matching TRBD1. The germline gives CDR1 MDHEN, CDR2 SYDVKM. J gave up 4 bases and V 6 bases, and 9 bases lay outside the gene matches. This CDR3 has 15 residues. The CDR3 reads CASSIPGTGSYGYTF. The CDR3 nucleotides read TGTGCCAGCAGCATACCCGGGACAGGGAGCTATGGCTACACCTTC.

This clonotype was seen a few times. This CDR3 reads CASSWGHGPSYEQYF. The CDR3 DNA reads TGTGCCAGCAGTTGGGGGCATGGGCCTTCCTACGAGCAGTACTTC. The gene calls are TRBV28 and TRBJ2-7; the D gene is possibly TRBD1 (6 bases). The V end was cut by 4 bases, the J end by 1 base, with 14 bases between. The CDR3 is 15 residues long. CDR1 and CDR2 from the germline V gene are MDHEN and SYDVKM. Together with reference TRBV28 and TRBJ2-7, the CDR3 gives the full variable domain: DVKVTQSSRYLVKRTGEKVFLECVQDMDHENMFWYRQDPGLGLRLIYFSYDVKMKEKGDIPEGYSVSREKKERFSLILESASTNQTSMYLCASSWGHGPSYEQYFGPGTRLTVT.

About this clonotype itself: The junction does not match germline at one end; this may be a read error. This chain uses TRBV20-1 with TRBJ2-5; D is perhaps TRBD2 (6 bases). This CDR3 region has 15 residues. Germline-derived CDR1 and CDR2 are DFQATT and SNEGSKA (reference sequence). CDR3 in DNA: TGCAGTGCTAGAGACCCCCGGCGGGACCAGGAGACCCAGTACTTC. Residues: CSARDPRRDQETQYF.

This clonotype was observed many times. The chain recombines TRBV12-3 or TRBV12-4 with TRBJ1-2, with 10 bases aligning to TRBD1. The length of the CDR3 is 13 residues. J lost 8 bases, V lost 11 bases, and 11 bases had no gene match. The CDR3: CAGTTGGEGGYTF. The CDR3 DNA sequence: TGTGCCGGAACGACAGGGGGCGAAGGGGGCTACACCTTC.

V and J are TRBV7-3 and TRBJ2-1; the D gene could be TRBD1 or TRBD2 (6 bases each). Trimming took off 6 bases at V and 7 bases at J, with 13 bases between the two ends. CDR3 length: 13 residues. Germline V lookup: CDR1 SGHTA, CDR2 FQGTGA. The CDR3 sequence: CASRQEGGNEQFF. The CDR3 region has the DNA TGTGCCAGCAGACAAGAGGGGGGAAATGAGCAGTTCTTC.

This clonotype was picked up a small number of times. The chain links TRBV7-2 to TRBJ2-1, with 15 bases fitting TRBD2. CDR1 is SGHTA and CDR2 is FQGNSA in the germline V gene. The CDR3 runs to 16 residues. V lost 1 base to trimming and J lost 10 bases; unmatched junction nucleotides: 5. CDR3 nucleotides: TGTGCCAGCAGCTTAGTGGCGGGACTAGCGGGAGGAGAGCAGTTCTTC. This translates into CASSLVAGLAGGEQFF.

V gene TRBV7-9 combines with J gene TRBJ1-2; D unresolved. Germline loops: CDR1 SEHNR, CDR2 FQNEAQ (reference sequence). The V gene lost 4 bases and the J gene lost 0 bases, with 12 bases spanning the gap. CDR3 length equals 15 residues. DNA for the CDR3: TGTGCCAGCAGCTCCGGGAGGGAAGCTAACTATGGCTACACCTTC. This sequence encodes CASSSGREANYGYTF.

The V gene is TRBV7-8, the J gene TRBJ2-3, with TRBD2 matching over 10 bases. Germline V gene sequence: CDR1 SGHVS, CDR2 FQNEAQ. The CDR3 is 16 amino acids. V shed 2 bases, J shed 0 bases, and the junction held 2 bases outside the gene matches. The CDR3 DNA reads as TGTGCCAGCAGCTTAACTAGCGGGATGAGCACAGATACGCAGTATTTT. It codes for CASSLTSGMSTDTQYF.

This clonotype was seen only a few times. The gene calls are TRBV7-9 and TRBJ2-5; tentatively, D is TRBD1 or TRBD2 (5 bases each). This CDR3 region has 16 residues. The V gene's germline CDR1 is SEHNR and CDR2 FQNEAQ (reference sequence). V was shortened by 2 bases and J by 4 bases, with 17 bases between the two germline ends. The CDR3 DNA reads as TGTGCCAGCAGCTTAATTGGGGAGCTCGGGGCAGAGACCCAGTACTTC. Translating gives CASSLIGELGAETQYF.

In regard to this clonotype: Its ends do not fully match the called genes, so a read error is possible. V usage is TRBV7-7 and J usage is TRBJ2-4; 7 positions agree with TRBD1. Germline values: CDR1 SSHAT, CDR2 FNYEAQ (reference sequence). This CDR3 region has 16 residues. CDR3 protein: CASIKGAVLAKNIQYF. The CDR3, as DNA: TGTGCTAGCATCAAGGGGGCTGTGCTAGCCAAAAACATTCAGTACTTC. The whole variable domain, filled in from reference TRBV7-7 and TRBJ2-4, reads GAGVSQSPRYKVTKRGQDVTLRCDPISSHATLYWYQQALGQGPEFLTYFNYEAQPDKSGLPSDRFSAERPEGSISTLTIQRTEQRDSAMYRCASIKGAVLAKNIQYFGAGTRLSVL.

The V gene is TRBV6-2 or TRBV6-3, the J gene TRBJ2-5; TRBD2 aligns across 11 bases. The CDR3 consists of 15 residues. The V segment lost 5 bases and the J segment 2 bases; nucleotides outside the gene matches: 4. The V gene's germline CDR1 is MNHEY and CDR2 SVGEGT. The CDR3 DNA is TGTGCCAGCAGTGGCGGGACTAGCGGACAAGAGACCCAGTACTTC. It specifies CASSGGTSGQETQYF.

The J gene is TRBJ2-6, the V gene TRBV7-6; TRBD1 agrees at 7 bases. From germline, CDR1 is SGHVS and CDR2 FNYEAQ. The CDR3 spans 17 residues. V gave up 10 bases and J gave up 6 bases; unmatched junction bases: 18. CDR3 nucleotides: TGTGCCACCCCGCCGGGGACAGTCAGCTTCATGGCCAACGTCCTGACTTTC. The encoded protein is CATPPGTVSFMANVLTF.

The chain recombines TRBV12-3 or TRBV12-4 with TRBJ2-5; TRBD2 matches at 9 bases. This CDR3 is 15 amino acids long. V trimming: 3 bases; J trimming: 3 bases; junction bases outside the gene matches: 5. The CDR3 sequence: CASSFWASGEETQYF. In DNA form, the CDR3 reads TGTGCCAGCAGTTTTTGGGCTAGCGGGGAAGAGACCCAGTACTTC.

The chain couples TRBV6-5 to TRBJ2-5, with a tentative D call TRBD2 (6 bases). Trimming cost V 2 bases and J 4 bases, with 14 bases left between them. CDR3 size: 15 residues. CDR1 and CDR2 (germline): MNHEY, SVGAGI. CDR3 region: CASSYSEGRRETQYF. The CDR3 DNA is TGTGCCAGCAGTTACAGTGAGGGGAGGAGAGAGACCCAGTACTTC.

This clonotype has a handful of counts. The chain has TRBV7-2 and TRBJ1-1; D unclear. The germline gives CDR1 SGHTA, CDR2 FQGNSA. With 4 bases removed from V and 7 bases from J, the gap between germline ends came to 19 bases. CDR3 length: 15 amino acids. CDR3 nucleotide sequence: TGTGCCAGCAGCTCCAAAGTCGGGCCGATGCGTGAAGCTTTCTTT. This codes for CASSSKVGPMREAFF. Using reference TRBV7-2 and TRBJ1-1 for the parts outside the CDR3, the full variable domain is GAGVSQSPSNKVTEKGKDVELRCDPISGHTALYWYRQSLGQGLEFLIYFQGNSAPDKSGLPSDRFSAERTGGSVSTLTIQRTQQEDSAVYLCASSSKVGPMREAFFGQGTRLTVV.

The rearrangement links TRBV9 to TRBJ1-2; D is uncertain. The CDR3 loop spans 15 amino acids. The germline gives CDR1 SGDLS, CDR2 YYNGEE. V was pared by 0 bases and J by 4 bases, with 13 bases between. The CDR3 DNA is TGTGCCAGCAGCGTAGGCACGTCGGTCGGCTATGGCTACACCTTC. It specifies CASSVGTSVGYGYTF.

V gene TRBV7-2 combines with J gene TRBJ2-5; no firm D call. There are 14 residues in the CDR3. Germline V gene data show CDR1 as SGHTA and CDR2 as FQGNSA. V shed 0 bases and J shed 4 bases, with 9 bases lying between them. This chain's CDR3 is CASSLAAVAETQYF. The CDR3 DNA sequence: TGTGCCAGCAGCTTAGCGGCGGTTGCAGAGACCCAGTACTTC.

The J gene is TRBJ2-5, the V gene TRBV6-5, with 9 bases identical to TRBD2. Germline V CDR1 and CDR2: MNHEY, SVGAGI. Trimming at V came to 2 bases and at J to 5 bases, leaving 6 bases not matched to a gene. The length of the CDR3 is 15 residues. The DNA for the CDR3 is TGTGCCAGCAGTTACGCGGGAGGGGGGGGGGAGACCCAGTACTTC. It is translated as CASSYAGGGGETQYF.